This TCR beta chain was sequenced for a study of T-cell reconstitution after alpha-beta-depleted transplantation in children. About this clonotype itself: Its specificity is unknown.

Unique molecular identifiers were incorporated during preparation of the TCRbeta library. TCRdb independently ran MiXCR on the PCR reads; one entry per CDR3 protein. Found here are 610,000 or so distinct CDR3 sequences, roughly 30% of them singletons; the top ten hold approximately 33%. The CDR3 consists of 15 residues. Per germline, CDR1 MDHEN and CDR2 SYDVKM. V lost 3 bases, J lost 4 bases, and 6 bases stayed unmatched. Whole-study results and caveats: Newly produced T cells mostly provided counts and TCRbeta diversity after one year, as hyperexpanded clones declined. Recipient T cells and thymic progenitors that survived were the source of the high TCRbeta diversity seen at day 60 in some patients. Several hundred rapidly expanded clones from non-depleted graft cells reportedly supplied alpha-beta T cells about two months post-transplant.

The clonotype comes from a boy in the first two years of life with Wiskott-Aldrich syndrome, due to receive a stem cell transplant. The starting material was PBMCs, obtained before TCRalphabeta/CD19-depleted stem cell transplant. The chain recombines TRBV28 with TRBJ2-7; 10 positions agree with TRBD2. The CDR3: CASSLPSGSPYEQYF. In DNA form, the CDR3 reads TGTGCCAGCAGTTTGCCTAGCGGGAGCCCTTACGAGCAGTACTTC.